In its sample, the clone carrying this T cell receptor beta chain is medium-sized (0.01 to 0.1%). What it binds is unknown. The CDR3 extends 3 residues past the end of the read, so its final part is completed from the germline J gene. The sample originates from a study of T cell clonality in common variable immunodeficiency. Study-level points and caveats: Links between repertoire features and CVID complications were heterogeneity-limited.

CDR1 and CDR2 from the germline V gene are GTSNPN and SVGIG (reference sequence). V lost 0 bases and J lost 5, with 15 bases in between. This CDR3 comprises 15 residues. Caucasian heritage predominated among both patients and controls. Donors gave about 5 to 8 ml heparinized peripheral whole blood. The method was immunoSEQ multiplex PCR; TCRdb's version includes in-frame clones alone and lacks a portion of them. The table records about 52,000 clones without singletons, the ten largest covering about 1.8%. The chain has TRBV30 and TRBJ2-3; perhaps TRBD1 as D (5 bases). Specimen: peripheral blood mononuclear cells. This receptor was identified in a person aged 18 to 69 in good health. The CDR3 spells CAWSVGVGRGDTQYF. CDR3 DNA (partial): TGTGCCTGGAGTGTAGGGGTAGGAAGAGGAGATACG.